The 23 T cell receptor beta chains below were found in one sample sequenced in a study of shared clonotypes between healthy human individuals. Assay used: immunoSEQ multiplex PCR; TCRdb lists only in-frame clones, some missing. The sample consists of under 850,000 clones, over 60% of them appearing once. Sequencing was carried out using memory CD4+ T cells sorted from blood. Sample subset: CD45RA-negative fraction. These receptor sequences come from a woman aged 25 to 39 in good health.

The chain carries TRBV6-1 and TRBJ2-1, with 9 bases lining up with TRBD2. The V segment lost 6 bases and the J segment 7 bases; nucleotides outside the gene matches: 7. Germline V gives CDR1 MNHNS, CDR2 SASEGT. This CDR3 has 14 residues. For the CDR3, the DNA is TGTGCCAGCAGGGGACTAGCCCTTGGGAATGAGCAGTTCTTC. Protein sequence: CASRGLALGNEQFF.

V is TRBV9 and J is TRBJ1-3; D uncertain. The CDR3 loop spans 12 amino acids. The V and J ends lost 0 bases and 7 bases respectively, with 5 bases between them. Germline CDR1 and CDR2: SGDLS and YYNGEE. The CDR3: CASSVDLNTIYF. The DNA of the CDR3 is TGTGCCAGCAGCGTAGATTTGAACACCATATATTTT.

For the CDR3, the DNA is TGTGCCAGCAGCTTTGGACTAGCGGGACCTAATGAGCAGTTCTTC. This codes for CASSFGLAGPNEQFF. The chain uses TRBV7-9 and TRBJ2-1; 12 bases match TRBD2. The CDR3 consists of 15 residues. Trimming cost V 3 bases and J 7 bases; bases outside gene matches: 4. Germline V CDR1 and CDR2: SEHNR, FQNEAQ (reference sequence). Looking up the rest from reference TRBV7-9 and TRBJ2-1 gives the full variable domain: DTGVSQNPRHKITKRGQNVTFRCDPISEHNRLYWYRQTLGQGPEFLTYFQNEAQLEKSRLLSDRFSAERPKGSFSTLEIQRTEQGDSAMYLCASSFGLAGPNEQFFGPGTRLTVL.

This clone was observed once. This sequence joins TRBV19 and TRBJ1-4; D not resolved. V lost 6 bases, J lost 4 bases, and 12 bases lay in between. This CDR3 contains 14 residues. Looked up from germline, CDR1 is LNHDA and CDR2 is SQIVND (reference sequence). The CDR3 coding sequence is TGTGCCAGTAGGAGCACAGAGAGTAATGAAAAACTGTTTTTT. This sequence encodes CASRSTESNEKLFF.

The chain combines TRBV11-2 with TRBJ2-7; D unresolved. The CDR3 consists of 14 residues. Germline V lookup: CDR1 SGHAT, CDR2 FQNNGV. Trimming removed 1 base from V and 6 bases from J, with 13 bases in between. The DNA of the CDR3 is TGTGCCAGCAGCTTAGGAGTGTTCTCCGGCGAGCAGTACTTC. Encoded protein: CASSLGVFSGEQYF.

At least ten counts were recorded for this clone. The chain couples TRBV28 to TRBJ1-5, with unresolved D. CDR3 length: 13 amino acids. The germline CDR1 and CDR2 sequences are MDHEN and SYDVKM. Trimming removed 2 bases at V and 2 bases at J, with 4 bases between. CDR3 loop: CASSLPGNQPQHF. In DNA, the CDR3 is TGTGCCAGCAGTTTACCGGGCAATCAGCCCCAGCATTTT.

This clone has a single count. The chain combines TRBV18 with TRBJ2-5; 7 nucleotides agree with TRBD2. Trimming at V came to 3 bases and at J to 3 bases, leaving 4 bases not matched to a gene. CDR1 is KGHSH, CDR2 LQKENI, per germline. This CDR3 comprises 14 residues. This CDR3 reads CASSPVSGKETQYF. The CDR3 nucleotides are TGTGCCAGCTCACCCGTCAGCGGGAAAGAGACCCAGTACTTC.

The rearrangement joins TRBV27 to TRBJ2-7; D is undetermined. V lost 2 bases and J 0 bases, leaving 14 bases between the germline ends. CDR1 is MNHEY and CDR2 is SMNVEV in the germline V gene (reference sequence). This CDR3 comprises 16 residues. CDR3 amino acids: CASSLRVSVFSYEQYF. The CDR3, as DNA: TGTGCCAGCAGTTTAAGGGTGTCGGTATTCTCCTACGAGCAGTACTTC.

The gene calls are TRBV5-1 and TRBJ2-3, with 7 bases fitting TRBD1. From germline, CDR1 is SGHRS and CDR2 YFSETQ. V shed 4 bases and J 1 base; nucleotides not matched to a gene: 6. The CDR3 contains 15 residues. CDR3: CASSPGGFGTDTQYF. The CDR3 DNA reads as TGCGCCAGCAGCCCAGGGGGTTTCGGCACAGATACGCAGTATTTT.

J is TRBJ1-5 and V is TRBV6-5; D is unclear. Germline V CDR1 and CDR2: MNHEY, SVGAGI. V was shortened by 5 bases and J by 3 bases, with 5 bases between the two germline ends. This CDR3 spans 12 amino acids. CDR3 DNA sequence: TGTGCCAGCAGTGCAGTCAATCAGCCCCAGCATTTT. Translating it yields CASSAVNQPQHF.

This chain connects TRBV19 to TRBJ2-5, with 10 bases lining up with TRBD2. The J call is doubtful: the DNA matches TRBJ2-7 better. The length of the CDR3 is 15 residues. CDR1 and CDR2 from the germline V gene are LNHDA and SQIVND (reference sequence). The CDR3 bases are TGTGCCAGTAGCATTCTAGCGGGAGAACCCCACGAGCAGTACTTC. The encoded protein is CASSILAGEPHEQYF.

The chain carries TRBV7-3 and TRBJ2-5; TRBD1 aligns across 9 bases. Germline-derived CDR1 and CDR2 are SGHTA and FQGTGA. The V segment lost 5 bases and the J segment 5 bases; nucleotides outside the gene matches: 9. The CDR3 is made up of 15 amino acids. The CDR3 DNA sequence: TGTGCCAGCAGCACGGGACAGGGAGGGAGGGAGACCCAGTACTTC. Translated: CASSTGQGGRETQYF. The full variable domain, rest sourced from reference TRBV7-3 and TRBJ2-5, is GAGVSQTPSNKVTEKGKYVELRCDPISGHTALYWYRQSLGQGPEFLIYFQGTGAADDSGLPNDRFFAVRPEGSVSTLKIQRTERGDSAVYLCASSTGQGGRETQYFGPGTRLLVL.

This chain connects TRBV25-1 to TRBJ1-5; the D is unclear. From germline, CDR1 is MGHDK and CDR2 SYGVNS. CDR3 length: 15 amino acids. V lost 5 bases and J 1 base, leaving 12 bases between the germline ends. The CDR3 coding sequence is TGTGCCAGCAGTCACTCTGACGGCAGCAATCAGCCCCAGCATTTT. Translated, it gives CASSHSDGSNQPQHF.

This clone was found once. This chain links TRBV11-2 with TRBJ2-7; D is perhaps TRBD1 or TRBD2 (6 bases each). Trimming took 8 bases from V and 2 from J, leaving 16 bases between them. The CDR3 runs 14 residues. CDR1 is SGHAT, CDR2 FQNNGV, per germline. Here the CDR3 DNA reads TGTGCCAGCCGAGGACTCCGGGGGCCCTACGAGCAGTACTTC. This codes for CASRGLRGPYEQYF. Looking up the rest from reference TRBV11-2 and TRBJ2-7 gives the full variable domain: EAGVAQSPRYKIIEKRQSVAFWCNPISGHATLYWYQQILGQGPKLLIQFQNNGVVDDSQLPKDRFSAERLKGVDSTLKIQPAKLEDSAVYLCASRGLRGPYEQYFGPGTRLTVT.

This clone has a count of ten or more. The genes are TRBV5-4 and TRBJ2-7, with 9 bases matching TRBD2. V was clipped by 5 bases and J by 6 bases; unmatched bases: 12. The CDR3 totals 15 residues. Per the germline V gene, CDR1 is SGHNT and CDR2 is YYREEE (reference sequence). For the CDR3, the DNA is TGTGCCAGCAGTCCAAATAGCGGGAGAAGAGGCGAGCAGTACTTC. It specifies CASSPNSGRRGEQYF.

The chain recombines TRBV7-6 with TRBJ2-1; the D call may be TRBD1 or TRBD2 (6 bases each). From germline, CDR1 is SGHVS and CDR2 FNYEAQ. Trimming left V 2 bases short and J 7 bases short, with 18 bases between. This CDR3 spans 16 amino acids. CDR3 sequence: CASSLYLGGLGNEQFF. In nucleotides, the CDR3 is TGTGCCAGCAGCTTATATCTCGGGGGCCTAGGGAATGAGCAGTTCTTC.

This clone was recorded once. The V and J genes are TRBV23-1 and TRBJ1-5, with D maybe TRBD1 (5 bases). TRBV23-1 falls under the ORF class, with uncertain function. V lost 2 bases and J lost 3, with 11 bases in between. The CDR3 covers 15 residues. CDR3 nucleotide sequence: TGCGCCAGCAGTCAACCGCCCAGGGTCAATCAGCCCCAGCATTTT. Protein: CASSQPPRVNQPQHF.

This chain uses TRBV28 with TRBJ2-3; tentatively, D is TRBD1 (6 bases). Germline V gene data show CDR1 as MDHEN and CDR2 as SYDVKM. V was pared by 6 bases and J by 0 bases, with 16 bases between. The CDR3 has 16 residues. The CDR3 nucleotides read TGTGCCAGCAGCGGCCTTAGGGGGAGTAGCACAGATACGCAGTATTTT. Translated: CASSGLRGSSTDTQYF.

CDR3 coding DNA: TGTGCCAGCAGAGGAGGGGGAGACTATGGCTACACCTTC. This codes for CASRGGGDYGYTF. V is TRBV2 and J is TRBJ1-2; D is possibly TRBD1 (6 bases). The germline V gene has CDR1 SNHLY and CDR2 FYNNEI. V shed 6 bases and J shed 3 bases, with 11 bases lying between them. The CDR3 totals 13 residues.

This clone was seen at least ten times. The chain couples TRBV7-9 to TRBJ1-2; D is undetermined. CDR3 size: 12 residues. V gave up 2 bases and J gave up 4 bases, with 5 bases separating them. Germline-derived CDR1 and CDR2 are SEHNR and FQNEAQ (reference sequence). The CDR3 spells CASSLNPYGYTF. CDR3 bases: TGTGCCAGCAGCTTAAATCCCTATGGCTACACCTTC.

As to this clone: Since a much larger clone is just one base distant, this may be a read error. The CDR3 sequence: CASSFDYEQYF. The CDR3 DNA reads TGTGCCAGCAGCTTCGACTACGAGCAGTACTTC. This chain joins TRBV7-9 and TRBJ2-7; D is unclear. Per the germline V gene, CDR1 is SEHNR and CDR2 is FQNEAQ (reference sequence). The V end was cut by 3 bases, the J end by 3 bases, with 3 bases between. The CDR3 has 11 residues.

J is TRBJ2-1 and V is TRBV27, with TRBD1 matching over 7 bases. V trimming: 4 bases; J trimming: 14 bases; junction bases outside the gene matches: 20. The length of the CDR3 is 16 residues. Germline V CDR1 and CDR2: MNHEY, SMNVEV (reference sequence). CDR3 sequence reads: CASSSWNPGQAKWEFF. DNA of the CDR3: TGTGCCAGCAGTTCGTGGAACCCAGGACAGGCCAAATGGGAGTTCTTC.

This clone has only a few counts. V and J are TRBV11-3 and TRBJ2-7; 7 bases line up with TRBD2. The CDR3 spans 14 residues. Per the germline V gene, CDR1 is SGHNT and CDR2 is YENEEA. With V trimmed by 5 bases and J by 2 bases, 6 bases remained unmatched. CDR3 in DNA: TGTGCCAGCAGCACATCCGGGACTACCTACGAGCAGTACTTC. Its translation: CASSTSGTTYEQYF. Complete variable domain (other parts from reference TRBV11-3 and TRBJ2-7): EAGVVQSPRYKIIEKKQPVAFWCNPISGHNTLYWYLQNLGQGPELLIRYENEEAVDDSQLPKDRFSAERLKGVDSTLKIQPAELGDSAVYLCASSTSGTTYEQYFGPGTRLTVT.